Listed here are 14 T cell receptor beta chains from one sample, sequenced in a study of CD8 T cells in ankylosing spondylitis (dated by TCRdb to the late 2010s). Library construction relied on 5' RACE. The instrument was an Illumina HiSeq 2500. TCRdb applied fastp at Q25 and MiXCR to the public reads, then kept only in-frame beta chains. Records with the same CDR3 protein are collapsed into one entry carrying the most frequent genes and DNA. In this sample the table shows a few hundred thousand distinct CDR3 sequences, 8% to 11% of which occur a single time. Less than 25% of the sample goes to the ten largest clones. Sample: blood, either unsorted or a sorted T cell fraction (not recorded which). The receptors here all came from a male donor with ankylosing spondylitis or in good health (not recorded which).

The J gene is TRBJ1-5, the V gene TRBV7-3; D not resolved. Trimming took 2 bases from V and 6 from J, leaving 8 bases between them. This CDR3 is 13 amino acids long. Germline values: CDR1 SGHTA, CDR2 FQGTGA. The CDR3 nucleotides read TGTGCCAGCAGCTTATCGTGGGGTCAGCCCCAGCATTTT. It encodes CASSLSWGQPQHF.

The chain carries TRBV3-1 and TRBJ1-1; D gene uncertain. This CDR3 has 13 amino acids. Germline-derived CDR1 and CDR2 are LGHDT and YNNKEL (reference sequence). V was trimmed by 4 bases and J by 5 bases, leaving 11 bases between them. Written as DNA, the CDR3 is TGTGCCAGCAGCCGGACCCAAGGGACTGAAGCTTTCTTT. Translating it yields CASSRTQGTEAFF.

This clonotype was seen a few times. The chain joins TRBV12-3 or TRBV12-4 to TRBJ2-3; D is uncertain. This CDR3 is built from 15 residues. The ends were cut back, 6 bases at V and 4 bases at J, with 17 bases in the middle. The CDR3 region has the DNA TGTGCCAGCAGCCAGTCCTTTGCCCTCGCAGATACGCAGTATTTT. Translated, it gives CASSQSFALADTQYF.

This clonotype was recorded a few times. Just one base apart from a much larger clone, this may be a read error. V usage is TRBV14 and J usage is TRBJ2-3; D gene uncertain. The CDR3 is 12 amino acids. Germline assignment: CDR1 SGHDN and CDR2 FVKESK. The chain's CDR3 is CSSSPYTDTQYF. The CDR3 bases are TGTTCCAGCAGCCCCTACACAGATACGCAGTATTTT.

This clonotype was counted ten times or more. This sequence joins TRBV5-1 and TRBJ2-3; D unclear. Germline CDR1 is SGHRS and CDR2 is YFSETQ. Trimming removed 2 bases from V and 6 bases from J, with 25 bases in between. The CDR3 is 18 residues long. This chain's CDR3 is CASSFGRSPAAVEDTQYF. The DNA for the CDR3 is TGCGCCAGCAGCTTCGGTAGAAGTCCGGCGGCAGTTGAGGATACGCAGTATTTT.

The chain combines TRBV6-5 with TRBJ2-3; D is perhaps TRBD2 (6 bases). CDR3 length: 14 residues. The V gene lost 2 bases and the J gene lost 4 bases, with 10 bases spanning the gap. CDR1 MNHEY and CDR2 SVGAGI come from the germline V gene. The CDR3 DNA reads TGTGCCAGCAGTTACACCCTAGCGCCAGATACGCAGTATTTT. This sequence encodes CASSYTLAPDTQYF.

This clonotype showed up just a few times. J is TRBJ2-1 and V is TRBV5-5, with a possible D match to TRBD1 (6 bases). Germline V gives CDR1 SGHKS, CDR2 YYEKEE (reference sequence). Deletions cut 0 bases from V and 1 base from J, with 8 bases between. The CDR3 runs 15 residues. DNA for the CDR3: TGTGCCAGCAGCTTGGTTCAGGGGTCCTACAATGAGCAGTTCTTC. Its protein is CASSLVQGSYNEQFF.

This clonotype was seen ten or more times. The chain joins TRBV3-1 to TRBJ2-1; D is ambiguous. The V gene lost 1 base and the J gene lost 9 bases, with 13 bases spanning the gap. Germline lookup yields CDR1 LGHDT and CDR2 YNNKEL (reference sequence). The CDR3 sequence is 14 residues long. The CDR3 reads CASSQVGPMSEQFF. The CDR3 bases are TGTGCCAGCAGCCAAGTCGGCCCCATGAGTGAGCAGTTCTTC.

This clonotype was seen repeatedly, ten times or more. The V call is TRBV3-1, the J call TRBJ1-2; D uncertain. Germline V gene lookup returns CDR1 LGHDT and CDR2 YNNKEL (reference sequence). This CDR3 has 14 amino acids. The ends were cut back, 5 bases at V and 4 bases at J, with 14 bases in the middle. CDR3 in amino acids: CASSGGTRVYGYTF. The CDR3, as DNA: TGTGCCAGCAGCGGAGGCACGCGAGTCTATGGCTACACCTTC.

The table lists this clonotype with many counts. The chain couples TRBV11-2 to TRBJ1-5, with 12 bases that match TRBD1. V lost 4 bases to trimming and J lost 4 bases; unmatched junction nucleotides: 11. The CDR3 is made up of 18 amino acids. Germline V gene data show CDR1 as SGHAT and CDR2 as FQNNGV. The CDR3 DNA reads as TGTGCCAGCAGCTCCTCCGGGACAGGGGGCGCGGGGAATCAGCCCCAGCATTTT. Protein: CASSSSGTGGAGNQPQHF.

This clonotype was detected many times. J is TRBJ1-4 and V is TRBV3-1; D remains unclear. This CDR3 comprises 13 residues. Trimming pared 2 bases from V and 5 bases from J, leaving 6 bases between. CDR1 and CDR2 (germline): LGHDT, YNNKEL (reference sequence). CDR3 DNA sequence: TGTGCCAGCAGCCAACCAATAAATGAAAAACTGTTTTTT. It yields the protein CASSQPINEKLFF.

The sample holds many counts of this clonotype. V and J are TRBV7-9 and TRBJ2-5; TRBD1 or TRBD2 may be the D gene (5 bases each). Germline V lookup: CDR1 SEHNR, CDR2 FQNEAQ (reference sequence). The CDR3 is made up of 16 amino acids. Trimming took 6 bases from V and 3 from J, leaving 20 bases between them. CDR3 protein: CASRSPRGSNEETQYF. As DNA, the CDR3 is TGTGCCAGCAGATCCCCCCGGGGCAGCAATGAAGAGACCCAGTACTTC.

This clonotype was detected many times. The CDR3 coding sequence is TGCAGCGTTGAGCCCGTGAACACCGGGGAGCTGTTTTTT. It yields the protein CSVEPVNTGELFF. The V and J genes are TRBV29-1 and TRBJ2-2; no clear D. Per the germline V gene, CDR1 is SQVTM and CDR2 is ANQGSEA. Trimming took 3 bases from V and 1 from J, leaving 6 bases between them. This CDR3 contains 13 residues.

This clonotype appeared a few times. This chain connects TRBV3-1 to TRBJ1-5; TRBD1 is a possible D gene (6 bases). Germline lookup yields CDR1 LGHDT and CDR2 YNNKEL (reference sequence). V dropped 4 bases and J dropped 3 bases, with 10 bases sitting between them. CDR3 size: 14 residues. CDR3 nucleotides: TGTGCCAGCAGCCTGCGGGACACCAATCAGCCCCAGCATTTT. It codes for CASSLRDTNQPQHF.